Below are 24 T cell receptor beta chains sequenced from a single sample in a study of T-cell reconstitution after alpha-beta-depleted transplantation in children. Using unique molecular identifiers, the investigators prepared the TCRbeta library. TCRdb ran MiXCR on the PCR reads and lists one entry per CDR3 protein. The sample shows hundreds of thousands of distinct CDR3 sequences, about an eighth of them seen only once. Specimen: PBMCs, collected from the stem cell graft. These TCRs come from a human donor who donated a stem cell graft to a child with Fanconi anemia.

This clonotype was detected a few times. The chain couples TRBV9 to TRBJ1-1, with D possibly being TRBD1 (5 bases). This CDR3 comprises 15 residues. Germline values: CDR1 SGDLS, CDR2 YYNGEE. V dropped 1 base and J dropped 3 bases, with 13 bases sitting between them. The CDR3: CASSVFVGGDTEAFF. Here the CDR3 DNA reads TGTGCCAGCAGCGTATTTGTGGGGGGGGACACTGAAGCTTTCTTT.

The rearrangement links TRBV6-2 or TRBV6-3 to TRBJ2-1, with 7 bases identical to TRBD1. Germline trimming cut 6 bases from V and 9 bases from J; bases unmatched to any gene: 5. This CDR3 has 12 amino acids. Germline V gene lookup returns CDR1 MNHEY and CDR2 SVGEGT. The CDR3 protein is CASRQGLGEQFF. DNA of the CDR3: TGTGCCAGCAGACAGGGGCTCGGTGAGCAGTTCTTC.

This clonotype has a handful of counts. This chain connects TRBV7-2 to TRBJ2-5; D may be TRBD1 or TRBD2 (6 bases each). The CDR3 is 15 amino acids. Germline V gene data show CDR1 as SGHTA and CDR2 as FQGNSA. The V end lost 5 bases, the J end lost 5 bases, and 18 bases lay between the germline ends. The CDR3 is CASSRLTRGTETQYF. CDR3 DNA: TGTGCCAGCAGCCGGCTAACGAGGGGGACTGAGACCCAGTACTTC.

This clonotype was recorded only once. The chain employs TRBV10-3 and TRBJ1-6; D remains unclear. The CDR3 spans 12 residues. Trimming took 2 bases from V and 8 from J, leaving 4 bases between them. The germline V gene encodes CDR1 ENHRY and CDR2 SYGVKD. The CDR3 sequence: CAISERHSPLHF. CDR3 sequence (DNA): TGTGCCATCAGTGAGAGGCATTCACCCCTCCACTTT.

The chain couples TRBV7-9 to TRBJ2-6; weak D call: TRBD1 (5 bases). This CDR3 comprises 17 residues. The V end lost 3 bases, the J end lost 0 bases, and 12 bases lay between the germline ends. Germline CDR1 and CDR2: SEHNR and FQNEAQ (reference sequence). CDR3 in DNA: TGTGCCAGCAGCTTGCCTTTAGGGGACTCTGGGGCCAACGTCCTGACTTTC. Amino acid sequence: CASSLPLGDSGANVLTF.

This chain links TRBV28 with TRBJ2-3; the D gene is possibly TRBD2 (7 bases). CDR1 is MDHEN and CDR2 is SYDVKM in the germline V gene. Trimming removed 6 bases from V and 4 bases from J, with 11 bases in between. There are 13 residues in the CDR3. The CDR3 protein is CASRPGGPDTQYF. The CDR3 nucleotides read TGTGCCAGCAGACCGGGGGGCCCAGATACGCAGTATTTT. The full variable domain, with the rest looked up from reference TRBV28 and TRBJ2-3, is DVKVTQSSRYLVKRTGEKVFLECVQDMDHENMFWYRQDPGLGLRLIYFSYDVKMKEKGDIPEGYSVSREKKERFSLILESASTNQTSMYLCASRPGGPDTQYFGPGTRLTVL.

This clonotype was seen many times. This chain links TRBV5-1 with TRBJ2-2; D is ambiguous. Germline-derived CDR1 and CDR2 are SGHRS and YFSETQ. This CDR3 has 14 amino acids. Trimming took off 0 bases at V and 0 bases at J, with 3 bases between the two ends. CDR3 DNA sequence: TGCGCCAGCAGCTTGGAACCGAACACCGGGGAGCTGTTTTTT. It is translated as CASSLEPNTGELFF.

This clonotype was observed a few times. The chain is built from TRBV4-3 and TRBJ2-2, with D unclear. CDR1 and CDR2 from the germline V gene are LGHNA and YSLEER. The CDR3 is made up of 15 amino acids. The V end was cut by 2 bases, the J end by 1 base, with 8 bases between. The CDR3 nucleotides read TGCGCCAGCAGCCAATTCCCAGTGAACACCGGGGAGCTGTTTTTT. Its protein product is CASSQFPVNTGELFF.

This chain joins TRBV4-2 and TRBJ1-6, with unresolved D. The length of the CDR3 is 16 residues. V lost 6 bases and J lost 14, with 26 bases in between. CDR1 is LGHNA, CDR2 YNFKEQ, per germline. The CDR3 loop is CASSPGSSGDFLALHF. The CDR3 DNA reads as TGTGCCAGCAGTCCCGGATCGAGCGGAGACTTCCTCGCCCTCCACTTT.

CDR3 loop: CASSQVSQDEAFF. CDR3 coding DNA: TGTGCCAGCAGCCAAGTATCGCAAGATGAAGCTTTCTTT. The chain uses TRBV4-2 and TRBJ1-1; D uncertain. CDR1 and CDR2 (germline): LGHNA, YNFKEQ. The ends were cut back, 1 base at V and 7 bases at J, with 10 bases in the middle. The CDR3 spans 13 residues.

This chain uses TRBV5-1 with TRBJ2-1; D remains ambiguous. Germline assignment: CDR1 SGHRS and CDR2 YFSETQ. There are 15 residues in the CDR3. Deletions cut 3 bases from V and 2 bases from J, with 12 bases between. CDR3 sequence reads: CASSSRQETYNEQFF. For the CDR3, the DNA is TGCGCCAGCAGCTCTAGGCAAGAGACCTACAATGAGCAGTTCTTC.

The V gene is TRBV20-1, the J gene TRBJ1-5; 7 bases are a match to TRBD1. V gave up 6 bases and J gave up 7 bases; unmatched junction bases: 15. There are 15 residues in the CDR3. Germline V lookup: CDR1 DFQATT, CDR2 SNEGSKA (reference sequence). CDR3 region: CSAGRDSRETQPQHF. For the CDR3, the DNA is TGCAGTGCAGGAAGGGACAGTCGAGAAACCCAGCCCCAGCATTTT.

The V and J genes are TRBV5-6 and TRBJ1-5; D remains unclear. The germline CDR1 and CDR2 sequences are SGHDT and YYEEEE. This CDR3 has 15 residues. V shed 4 bases and J shed 1 base, with 12 bases lying between them. CDR3 residues: CASSRGASSNQPQHF. The CDR3 region has the DNA TGTGCCAGCAGCCGTGGAGCATCGAGCAATCAGCCCCAGCATTTT.

V gene TRBV12-3 or TRBV12-4 combines with J gene TRBJ1-5; D gene ambiguous. Trimming took 2 bases from V and 5 from J, leaving 10 bases between them. The CDR3 is 14 residues long. The CDR3 DNA reads TGTGCCAGCAGTTTACGAACAGCCGATCAGCCCCAGCATTTT. Its translation: CASSLRTADQPQHF.

This clonotype appeared a few times. V and J are TRBV12-3 or TRBV12-4 and TRBJ1-4; 10 nucleotides match TRBD1. The junction had 7 bases not matched to a gene; V was cut back by 5 bases and J by 7 bases. CDR3 size: 15 residues. In DNA, the CDR3 is TGTGCCAGCAGTCGAGACAGGGGGCCGAGTGAAAAACTGTTTTTT. This translates into CASSRDRGPSEKLFF.

This clonotype appeared many times. The chain carries TRBV9 and TRBJ2-2; 9 positions agree with TRBD2. V shed 0 bases, J shed 6 bases, and the junction held 3 bases outside the gene matches. CDR1 and CDR2 from the germline V gene are SGDLS and YYNGEE. The CDR3 contains 15 residues. The CDR3 reads CASSVVVAGAGELFF. In DNA, the CDR3 is TGTGCCAGCAGCGTAGTAGTAGCGGGGGCCGGGGAGCTGTTTTTT.

V and J are TRBV30 and TRBJ2-5; no definite D call. Germline CDR1 and CDR2: GTSNPN and SVGIG (reference sequence). With 1 base removed from V and 2 bases from J, the gap between germline ends came to 20 bases. CDR3 length: 17 residues. The CDR3 sequence: CAWSGPQVGRLQETQYF. The DNA for the CDR3 is TGTGCCTGGAGTGGCCCCCAGGTTGGACGGCTACAAGAGACCCAGTACTTC.

This clonotype came up a few times. The gene calls are TRBV6-2 or TRBV6-3 and TRBJ2-7; TRBD1 agrees at 9 bases. After removal of 10 bases from V and 5 bases from J, the junction contained 15 bases not matched to a gene. CDR1 is MNHEY, CDR2 SVGEGT, per germline. The length of the CDR3 is 15 residues. In nucleotides, the CDR3 is TGTGCCACACTCCCTACCGGGACAGGGAGACACGAGCAGTACGTC. It is translated as CATLPTGTGRHEQYV.

As to this clonotype: Germline and junction disagree at one end, which may indicate a read error. The chain uses TRBV7-7 and TRBJ2-3; D perhaps matches TRBD2 (6 bases). Germline V gene data show CDR1 as SSHAT and CDR2 as FNYEAQ (reference sequence). The CDR3 extends over 15 amino acids. CDR3 bases: TGTGCTAGCAGCTTAGCGGACGGGGACACAGATACGCAGTATTTT. Translating gives CASSLADGDTDTQYF. Full variable domain (remainder filled in from reference TRBV7-7 and TRBJ2-3): GAGVSQSPRYKVTKRGQDVTLRCDPISSHATLYWYQQALGQGPEFLTYFNYEAQPDKSGLPSDRFSAERPEGSISTLTIQRTEQRDSAMYRCASSLADGDTDTQYFGPGTRLTVL.

Regarding this clonotype: Given a much more abundant clone one base away, this may be a read error. V gene TRBV7-9 combines with J gene TRBJ2-2; no firm D call. V lost 6 bases to trimming and J lost 1 base, with 9 bases between them. Germline V gives CDR1 SEHNR, CDR2 FQNEAQ (reference sequence). CDR3 length: 14 amino acids. The CDR3: CASSARGNTGELFF. The CDR3 nucleotides are TGTGCCAGCAGTGCTCGAGGGAACACCGGGGAGCTGTTTTTT.

This clonotype was observed many times. The chain recombines TRBV3-1 with TRBJ2-2; no clear D. Trimming removed 1 base from V and 6 bases from J, with 6 bases in between. There are 13 residues in the CDR3. Per germline, CDR1 LGHDT and CDR2 YNNKEL (reference sequence). The CDR3 region is CASSQGGPGELFF. The CDR3 region has the DNA TGTGCCAGCAGCCAAGGTGGACCCGGGGAGCTGTTTTTT.

J is TRBJ1-2 and V is TRBV30; 8 bases align to TRBD1. V shed 1 base, J shed 2 bases, and the junction held 3 bases outside the gene matches. From germline, CDR1 is GTSNPN and CDR2 SVGIG (reference sequence). The CDR3 runs 14 residues. Here the CDR3 DNA reads TGTGCCTGGAGTGCCGACAGGGGCAACTATGGCTACACCTTC. Amino acid sequence: CAWSADRGNYGYTF. The variable domain in full, with the rest retrieved from reference TRBV30 and TRBJ1-2, is SQTIHQWPATLVQPVGSPLSLECTVEGTSNPNLYWYRQAAGRGLQLLFYSVGIGQISSEVPQNLSASRPQDRQFILSSKKLLLSDSGFYLCAWSADRGNYGYTFGSGTRLTVV.

This clonotype was counted at least ten times. The gene calls are TRBV24-1 and TRBJ2-1; perhaps TRBD2 as D (6 bases). V was trimmed by 7 bases and J by 1 base, leaving 7 bases between them. CDR3 length: 13 residues. Germline CDR1 reads KGHDR; CDR2 reads SFDVKD. The CDR3 spells CATRGGSYNEQFF. CDR3 nucleotides: TGTGCCACCAGGGGGGGATCCTACAATGAGCAGTTCTTC.

The chain links TRBV7-9 to TRBJ1-2; D is ambiguous. CDR1 and CDR2 from the germline V gene are SEHNR and FQNEAQ (reference sequence). Trimming stripped 2 bases from V and 7 bases from J, with 14 bases between. CDR3 length: 14 amino acids. CDR3 residues: CASSLSGPSVGYTF. The CDR3 DNA reads as TGTGCCAGCAGCTTAAGTGGCCCCTCGGTTGGCTACACCTTC.